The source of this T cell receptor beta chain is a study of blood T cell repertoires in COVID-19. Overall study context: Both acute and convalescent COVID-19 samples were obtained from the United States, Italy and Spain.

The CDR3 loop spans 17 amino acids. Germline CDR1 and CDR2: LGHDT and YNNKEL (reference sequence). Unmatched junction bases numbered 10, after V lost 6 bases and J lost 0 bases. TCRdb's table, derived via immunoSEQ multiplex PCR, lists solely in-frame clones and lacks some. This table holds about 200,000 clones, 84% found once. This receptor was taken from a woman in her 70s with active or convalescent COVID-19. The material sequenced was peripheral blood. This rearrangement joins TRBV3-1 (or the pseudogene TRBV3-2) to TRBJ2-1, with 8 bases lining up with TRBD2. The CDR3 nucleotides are TGTGCCAGCAGTCTCAGCGGGAGACCCAGCTCCTACAATGAGCAGTTCTTC. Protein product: CASSLSGRPSSYNEQFF.